The clone carrying this T cell receptor (beta chain) came up a few times. At one of its ends the junction is not consistent with the germline gene, which may arise from a read error. Treg sorting used a CD4+CD25+CD127-/low gate. Constant-region reverse primers amplified full-length variable regions, followed by semi-nested Nested Universal Primer A PCR. TCRdb recomputed calls from the 5' RACE reads with MiXCR, one row per CDR3 protein. This sample has about 32,000 distinct CDR3 sequences, with 20% to 30% found just once. The CDR3 spans 15 residues. This clonotype originated in a female donor with breast cancer. This chain joins TRBV12-3 or TRBV12-4 and TRBJ2-1, with 10 bases aligning to TRBD2. The sequencing sample was made of tumor-infiltrating Tregs sorted from the breast tumor. For the CDR3, the DNA is TGTGCCAGCAGTCTAGCGGGAGAGGGTAGCAATGAGCAGTTCTTC. Its protein product is CASSLAGEGSNEQFF.